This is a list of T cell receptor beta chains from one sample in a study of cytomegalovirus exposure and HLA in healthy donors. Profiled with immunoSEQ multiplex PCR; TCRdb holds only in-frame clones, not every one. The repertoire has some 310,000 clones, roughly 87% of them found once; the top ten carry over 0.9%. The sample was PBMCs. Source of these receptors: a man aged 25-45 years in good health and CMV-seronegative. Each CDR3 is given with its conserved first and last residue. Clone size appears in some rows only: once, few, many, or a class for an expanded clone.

CDR3 protein: CASSPFTANTEAFF; V gene: TRBV5-4; clone size: -
CDR3 protein: CASSGAGGADTQYF; V gene: TRBV5-1; clone size: -
CDR3 protein: CASSISTGGDTEAFF; V gene: TRBV19; clone size: -
CDR3 protein: CASSFQGSGEQYF; V gene: TRBV5-4; clone size: -
CDR3 protein: CASSQTRDSYEQYF; V gene: TRBV4-3; clone size: -
CDR3 protein: CASSESGPEGGEYNEQFF; V gene: TRBV10-1; clone size: -
CDR3 protein: CATSSVLNEQFF; V gene: TRBV7-9; clone size: -
CDR3 protein: CASSVGTGDTGELFF; V gene: TRBV9; clone size: -
CDR3 protein: CASSRQGKNYEQYF; V gene: TRBV6-5; clone size: -
CDR3 protein: CASSWDSSNQPQHF; V gene: TRBV9; clone size: -
CDR3 protein: CASSPQGGNFYNEQFF; V gene: TRBV18; clone size: once
CDR3 protein: CASSLASGGTTDTQYF; V gene: TRBV5-1; clone size: -
CDR3 protein: CASSQAGTGNFEQYF; V gene: TRBV4-1; clone size: -
CDR3 protein: CASSPGTGGYEQYF; V gene: TRBV7-9; clone size: -
CDR3 protein: CASISPRRETVHNQPQHF; V gene: TRBV27; clone size: -
CDR3 protein: CASSLGLGVQPQHF; V gene: TRBV5-6; clone size: -
CDR3 protein: CAISEGGGGYGYTF; V gene: TRBV10-3; clone size: -
CDR3 protein: CASSLRGRNSPLHF; V gene: TRBV7-2; clone size: -
CDR3 protein: CASSPPNRVRQPQHF; V gene: TRBV6-1; clone size: -
CDR3 protein: CASSLAGTGLSGNTIYF; V gene: TRBV5-1; clone size: -
CDR3 protein: CASSLYVQREQYF; V gene: TRBV5-1; clone size: -
CDR3 protein: CASSQHTGASGNTIYF; V gene: TRBV4-3; clone size: -
CDR3 protein: CASSVEGWGTYNEQFF; V gene: TRBV9; clone size: -
CDR3 protein: CASSQDEGQGGYEQYF; V gene: TRBV4-2; clone size: -
CDR3 protein: CASTAGPNSLHF; V gene: TRBV19; clone size: few
CDR3 protein: CASSPGTSGGPDSYEQYF; V gene: TRBV14; clone size: -
CDR3 protein: CASSSGLAGAYNEQFF; V gene: TRBV18; clone size: -
CDR3 protein: CASSQDPSISGNTIYF; V gene: TRBV4-1; clone size: -
CDR3 protein: CASSRWTGEGDTQYF; V gene: TRBV6-5; clone size: -
CDR3 protein: CASNPRGGFKNIQYF; V gene: TRBV7-2; clone size: -
CDR3 protein: CASSSIGTDTQYF; V gene: TRBV7-9; clone size: -
CDR3 protein: CASTPTGESYYEQYF; V gene: TRBV19; clone size: -
CDR3 protein: CASSESLAGVEQFF; V gene: TRBV10-2; clone size: -
CDR3 protein: CASSADRSNTGELFF; V gene: TRBV5-4; clone size: -
CDR3 protein: CASSLNGGPQHF; V gene: TRBV5-1; clone size: -
CDR3 protein: CATLAGGRPDTQYF; V gene: TRBV27; clone size: -
CDR3 protein: CASSPGQGSGANVLTF; V gene: TRBV5-4; clone size: -
CDR3 protein: CATSRAGGSGANVLTF; V gene: TRBV15; clone size: -
CDR3 protein: CASSPGQGIRTDTQYF; V gene: TRBV6-4; clone size: once
CDR3 protein: CASSAGDYGYTF; V gene: TRBV2; clone size: few
CDR3 protein: CASRFLGQGLYYGYTF; V gene: TRBV12-2; clone size: -
CDR3 protein: CASSPRQGLNTEAFF; V gene: TRBV27; clone size: -
CDR3 protein: CAAGYEQYF; V gene: TRBV2; clone size: -
CDR3 protein: CASGPGLAGGRSYNEQFF; V gene: TRBV12-5; clone size: -
CDR3 protein: CATSRVISVGTDTQYF; V gene: TRBV15; clone size: -
CDR3 protein: CASSLRTRDTQYF; V gene: TRBV5-1; clone size: -
CDR3 protein: CASRGDYEQFF; V gene: TRBV27; clone size: -
CDR3 protein: CASSLAGTPHTGELFF; V gene: TRBV7-9; clone size: once
CDR3 protein: CASSLVRVNTIYF; V gene: TRBV7-2; clone size: -
CDR3 protein: CASSLGQGARVAEKLFF; V gene: TRBV5-1; clone size: -
CDR3 protein: CASSSQGRNTEAFF; V gene: TRBV4-1; clone size: -
CDR3 protein: CASSAKRQPQHF; V gene: TRBV19; clone size: -
CDR3 protein: CASSPRTVNTGELFF; V gene: TRBV7-2; clone size: -
CDR3 protein: CAISWGQGIQYF; V gene: TRBV10-3; clone size: -
CDR3 protein: CASSTDRGPSPLHF; V gene: TRBV6-5; clone size: -
CDR3 protein: CASSLEAGNGNTGELFF; V gene: TRBV5-4; clone size: -
CDR3 protein: CASRVGHRNTEAFF; V gene: TRBV19; clone size: -
CDR3 protein: CASSIFRASNQPQHF; V gene: TRBV19; clone size: -
CDR3 protein: CASSYSKRTEAFF; V gene: TRBV6-5; clone size: -
CDR3 protein: CASSLAGPGEQFF; V gene: TRBV5-1; clone size: -